This is a list of T cell receptor beta chains from one sample in a study of technical replicates of blood from several donors. Method: immunoSEQ multiplex PCR; TCRdb's copy keeps in-frame clones and lacks some. The table has around 61,000 clones, about 90% seen once. Sequenced sample: PBMCs. Every receptor here comes from a human donor in good health. Some clones in this sample may be carry-over from other donors' samples. CDR3s include the opening cysteine and the closing phenylalanine or tryptophan. The order of the fields is J gene, clone size, D gene, V gene, CDR3 protein, CDR3 DNA. A D gene is named only where the DNA matches it firmly. Size values are once, few and many counts, or a class for expanded clones, and some rows have none.

>TRBJ1-2|-|-|TRBV7-9
CASSLRTDYGYTF
TGTGCCAGCAGCTTAAGGACAGACTATGGCTACACCTTC
>TRBJ1-1|once|-|TRBV11-1
CASSQGQNTEAFF
TGTGCCAGCAGCCAGGGACAGAACACTGAAGCTTTCTTT
>TRBJ1-6|few|-|TRBV6-1
CASSELRQPWVRISPLHF
TGTGCCAGCAGTGAGCTACGACAGCCATGGGTCCGGATTTCACCCCTCCACTTT
>TRBJ2-1|once|TRBD2|TRBV5-4
CASSRFTSGGYNEQFF
TGTGCCAGCAGCCGTTTCACTAGCGGGGGGTACAATGAGCAGTTCTTC
>TRBJ2-1|-|-|TRBV15
CATSRSAGRSYNEQFF
TGTGCCACCAGCAGATCTGCGGGTAGATCCTACAATGAGCAGTTCTTC
>TRBJ2-1|-|-|TRBV10-2
CASSPGPPASSYNEQFF
TGCGCCAGCAGTCCTGGTCCCCCAGCTAGCTCCTACAATGAGCAGTTCTTC
>TRBJ2-2|-|TRBD1|TRBV5-4
CASSGLRGHTGELFF
TGTGCCAGCAGCGGCCTCAGGGGGCACACCGGGGAGCTGTTTTTT
>TRBJ1-6|-|TRBD1|TRBV2
CASIRGRSYNSPLHF
TGTGCCAGTATCAGGGGGCGATCCTATAATTCACCCCTCCACTTT
>TRBJ1-5|-|TRBD1|TRBV27
CASSLKTGGGNQPQHF
TGTGCCAGCAGTTTAAAAACAGGGGGCGGCAATCAGCCCCAGCATTTT
>TRBJ2-7|-|TRBD2|TRBV9
CASSETSGVYEQYF
TGTGCCAGCAGCGAAACTAGCGGGGTTTACGAGCAGTACTTC